The 4 T cell receptor beta chains below all came from one sample that was sequenced in a study of blood T cell repertoires in COVID-19. The protocol was immunoSEQ multiplex PCR, while the TCRdb copy is restricted to in-frame clones and leaves out a portion. Here the sample spans more than 110,000 clones, 84% being singletons. Material: PBMCs or T cells enriched from blood (not recorded which). The origin of the receptors is a man between 40 and 49 years old with acute COVID-19.

V and J are TRBV28 and TRBJ2-1; D unresolved. There are 16 residues in the CDR3. Germline loops: CDR1 MDHEN, CDR2 SYDVKM. V was pared by 3 bases and J by 2 bases, with 14 bases between. CDR3 sequence: CASSFWRAKTYNEQFF. In nucleotides, the CDR3 is TGTGCCAGCAGTTTTTGGCGAGCGAAAACCTACAATGAGCAGTTCTTC. Full variable domain (missing parts from reference TRBV28 and TRBJ2-1): DVKVTQSSRYLVKRTGEKVFLECVQDMDHENMFWYRQDPGLGLRLIYFSYDVKMKEKGDIPEGYSVSREKKERFSLILESASTNQTSMYLCASSFWRAKTYNEQFFGPGTRLTVL.

The genes are TRBV10-3 and TRBJ2-3, with D possibly TRBD1 on 6 matching bases. Germline assignment: CDR1 ENHRY and CDR2 SYGVKD. V shed 7 bases and J shed 0 bases, with 14 bases lying between them. This CDR3 has 15 amino acids. The CDR3 DNA follows: TGTGCCATCAATCCGACAGGCGATAGCACAGATACGCAGTATTTT. It is translated as CAINPTGDSTDTQYF.

J is TRBJ2-3 and V is TRBV6-2 or TRBV6-3; a possible D gene is TRBD2 (5 bases). The CDR3 runs to 15 residues. CDR1 is MNHEY and CDR2 is SVGEGT in the germline V gene. Trimming left V 6 bases short and J 4 bases short, with 17 bases between. As DNA, the CDR3 is TGTGCCAGCAGCCGACAACCCGGAGGTTCAGATACGCAGTATTTT. This sequence encodes CASSRQPGGSDTQYF.

The chain combines TRBV19 with TRBJ2-1; D is possibly TRBD2 (6 bases). This CDR3 is built from 15 residues. Germline loops: CDR1 LNHDA, CDR2 SQIVND (reference sequence). V was clipped by 5 bases and J by 2 bases, with 13 bases between them. CDR3 DNA sequence: TGTGCCAGTAGTCCCGGGACTGGGACCTACAATGAGCAGTTCTTC. Its translation: CASSPGTGTYNEQFF.